The 21 T cell receptor beta chains below were found in one sample sequenced in a study of blood T cell repertoires in COVID-19. This table comes from immunoSEQ multiplex PCR, and its TCRdb copy is limited to in-frame clones, with some not included. The table includes 210,000 or so clones, about four fifths detected once. The sample comprised PBMCs or T cells enriched from blood (not recorded which). Receptors were obtained from a woman aged 45-65 years who had been exposed to COVID-19.

The chain has TRBV19 and TRBJ1-1; 9 bases map to TRBD1. Trimming at V came to 4 bases and at J to 6 bases, leaving 6 bases not matched to a gene. The CDR3 spans 14 residues. CDR1 and CDR2 from the germline V gene are LNHDA and SQIVND (reference sequence). CDR3 in amino acids: CASSTGQGWAEAFF. In DNA form, the CDR3 reads TGTGCCAGTAGTACGGGACAGGGTTGGGCTGAAGCTTTCTTT.

This chain joins TRBV27 and TRBJ1-1, with a weak D call TRBD1 (5 bases). This CDR3 has 14 amino acids. Germline loops: CDR1 MNHEY, CDR2 SMNVEV (reference sequence). V was pared by 6 bases and J by 7 bases, with 18 bases between. CDR3 in DNA: TGTGCCAGCAGAACAGGCAAAGCCACACTTGAAGCTTTCTTT. The encoded protein is CASRTGKATLEAFF.

The chain links TRBV5-1 to TRBJ2-1; unclear D gene. Between the trimmed V and J ends, which lost 4 bases and 9 bases, there was a span of 17 bases. The CDR3 is made up of 14 amino acids. Germline V gene sequence: CDR1 SGHRS, CDR2 YFSETQ. CDR3 amino acids: CASSPDSVLAEQFF. DNA of the CDR3: TGCGCCAGCAGCCCAGACTCGGTGTTAGCTGAGCAGTTCTTC.

The gene calls are TRBV29-1 and TRBJ2-5, with D uncertain. Trimming removed 3 bases at V and 4 bases at J, with 12 bases between. CDR3 length: 13 residues. CDR1 and CDR2 (germline): SQVTM, ANQGSEA. The CDR3 nucleotides read TGCAGCGTTGATATCTCCTCTAGAGAGACCCAGTACTTC. It translates to CSVDISSRETQYF.

The V gene is TRBV2, the J gene TRBJ2-1; 14 positions match TRBD2. CDR1 SNHLY and CDR2 FYNNEI come from the germline V gene. J was trimmed by 0 bases and V by 10 bases; bases with no gene match: 8. This CDR3 spans 17 amino acids. The CDR3 sequence: CATEGLAGAGSYNEQFF. The CDR3 DNA follows: TGTGCCACCGAGGGACTAGCGGGGGCGGGCTCCTACAATGAGCAGTTCTTC.

V usage is TRBV29-1 and J usage is TRBJ2-5; 7 bases agree with TRBD1. After removal of 1 base from V and 4 bases from J, the junction contained 9 bases not matched to a gene. Germline V gene sequence: CDR1 SQVTM, CDR2 ANQGSEA. The CDR3 covers 15 residues. CDR3 bases: TGCAGCGTTGAAGTGAGACACAGGGGCCCAGAGACCCAGTACTTC. This encodes CSVEVRHRGPETQYF.

This sequence joins TRBV21-1 and TRBJ1-1; the D segment call TRBD1 is taken from the table without a DNA check. TRBV21-1 is termed a pseudogene. The CDR3 loop spans 14 amino acids. CDR3 loop: CASSKLGQNTEAFF. The CDR3, as DNA: TGTGCCAGCAGCAAATTGGGACAGAACACTGAAGCTTTCTTT.

V and J are TRBV7-2 and TRBJ1-1, with 7 bases matching TRBD1. CDR3 size: 15 residues. V shed 2 bases and J 8 bases; nucleotides not matched to a gene: 11. Per germline, CDR1 SGHTA and CDR2 FQGNSA. The CDR3 DNA reads as TGTGCCAGCAGCTTACCAGGGGGGCGAGGAATAGAAGCTTTCTTT. Residues: CASSLPGGRGIEAFF.

This chain links TRBV19 with TRBJ2-3, with D possibly matching TRBD1 (6 bases). V gave up 6 bases and J gave up 6 bases, with 16 bases separating them. Germline V gene sequence: CDR1 LNHDA, CDR2 SQIVND (reference sequence). This CDR3 comprises 14 residues. The CDR3 sequence: CASRNPPQGDTQYF. The CDR3 nucleotides read TGTGCCAGTAGAAACCCCCCGCAGGGGGATACGCAGTATTTT. The complete variable domain, with remaining parts taken from reference TRBV19 and TRBJ2-3, reads DGGITQSPKYLFRKEGQNVTLSCEQNLNHDAMYWYRQDPGQGLRLIYYSQIVNDFQKGDIAEGYSVSREKKESFPLTVTSAQKNPTAFYLCASRNPPQGDTQYFGPGTRLTVL.

The chain has TRBV6-1 and TRBJ2-7, with a tentative D call TRBD2 (6 bases). Trimming cost V 10 bases and J 3 bases, with 16 bases left between them. This CDR3 has 13 amino acids. The germline gives CDR1 MNHNS, CDR2 SASEGT. CDR3 sequence reads: CATGIRGGYEQYF. For the CDR3, the DNA is TGTGCCACCGGCATAAGGGGAGGCTACGAGCAGTACTTC.

J is TRBJ1-1 and V is TRBV12-3 or TRBV12-4, with TRBD1 matching 8 bases. The CDR3 spans 12 residues. Losses at the gene ends were 6 bases for V and 7 bases for J; bases not matched to a gene: 4. CDR3 nucleotides: TGTGCCAGCAGCCGGACAGGGTTTGAAGCTTTCTTT. It specifies CASSRTGFEAFF.

The V call is TRBV7-8, the J call TRBJ2-7; D remains ambiguous. Trimming removed 0 bases at V and 1 base at J, with 16 bases between. The CDR3 has 17 amino acids. The germline gives CDR1 SGHVS, CDR2 FQNEAQ. The DNA of the CDR3 is TGTGCCAGCAGCTTAGCGCCCGCCGGTACCTATTCCTACGAGCAGTACTTC. It codes for CASSLAPAGTYSYEQYF.

The chain combines TRBV7-9 with TRBJ1-6; a weak D match, TRBD1 (5 bases). CDR3 length: 13 amino acids. Germline CDR1 reads SEHNR; CDR2 reads FQNEAQ (reference sequence). V gave up 5 bases and J gave up 13 bases, with 15 bases separating them. The DNA for the CDR3 is TGTGCCAGCAGCGGGACGGCCGGGAGGCCCCTCCACTTT. It codes for CASSGTAGRPLHF. Complete variable domain (other parts from reference TRBV7-9 and TRBJ1-6): DTGVSQNPRHKITKRGQNVTFRCDPISEHNRLYWYRQTLGQGPEFLTYFQNEAQLEKSRLLSDRFSAERPKGSFSTLEIQRTEQGDSAMYLCASSGTAGRPLHFGNGTRLTVT.

V is TRBV5-1 and J is TRBJ2-3; no definite D call. The germline gives CDR1 SGHRS, CDR2 YFSETQ. CDR3 length: 12 residues. Trimming shortened V by 0 bases and J by 6 bases, and 5 bases separated the two germline ends. The CDR3 DNA reads as TGCGCCAGCAGCTTGGCCGCGGATACGCAGTATTTT. Its translation is CASSLAADTQYF.

The chain's CDR3 is CAGRGAPGDTQYF. CDR3 bases: TGTGCCGGGCGGGGGGCCCCGGGAGATACGCAGTATTTT. The chain uses TRBV2 and TRBJ2-3, with 8 bases identical to TRBD2. Germline trimming cut 11 bases from V and 5 bases from J; bases unmatched to any gene: 9. Germline values: CDR1 SNHLY, CDR2 FYNNEI. This CDR3 has 13 amino acids.

The chain employs TRBV5-4 and TRBJ2-5; possible D gene TRBD2, 5 bases. The germline V gene encodes CDR1 SGHNT and CDR2 YYREEE (reference sequence). The CDR3 contains 13 residues. Trimming stripped 0 bases from V and 4 bases from J, with 7 bases between. CDR3 amino acids: CASSLVGGETQYF. In DNA form, the CDR3 reads TGTGCCAGCAGCTTGGTCGGAGGAGAGACCCAGTACTTC.

The chain combines TRBV29-1 with TRBJ1-3; D uncertain. The ends were cut back, 2 bases at V and 0 bases at J, with 8 bases in the middle. Germline V gives CDR1 SQVTM, CDR2 ANQGSEA. The CDR3 spans 14 residues. CDR3 region: CSVERGVSGNTIYF. For the CDR3, the DNA is TGCAGCGTTGAACGAGGAGTCTCTGGAAACACCATATATTTT. The whole variable domain, remainder taken from reference TRBV29-1 and TRBJ1-3, is SAVISQKPSRDICQRGTSLTIQCQVDSQVTMMFWYRQQPGQSLTLIATANQGSEATYESGFVIDKFPISRPNLTFSTLTVSNMSPEDSSIYLCSVERGVSGNTIYFGEGSWLTVV.

The chain employs TRBV7-2 and TRBJ2-4; TRBD1 aligns across 11 bases. Germline loops: CDR1 SGHTA, CDR2 FQGNSA. V trimming: 2 bases; J trimming: 0 bases; junction bases outside the gene matches: 6. The CDR3 extends over 18 amino acids. The CDR3 reads CASSLKGTGGLAKNIQYF. The CDR3 region has the DNA TGTGCCAGCAGCTTAAAAGGGACAGGGGGATTAGCCAAAAACATTCAGTACTTC.

This clone was seen a single time. The CDR3 loop is CASSQSRGTEAFF. For the CDR3, the DNA is TGTGCCAGTAGCCAATCCAGAGGGACTGAAGCTTTCTTT. The J gene is TRBJ1-1, the V gene TRBV19; D gene unclear. Germline-derived CDR1 and CDR2 are LNHDA and SQIVND (reference sequence). CDR3 length: 13 amino acids. V was cut by 6 bases and J by 5 bases, with 13 bases left in between.

V gene TRBV27 combines with J gene TRBJ1-6; 7 nucleotides align to TRBD1. V was pared by 3 bases and J by 0 bases, with 8 bases of the junction left unmatched. Germline values: CDR1 MNHEY, CDR2 SMNVEV (reference sequence). The CDR3 totals 18 residues. The CDR3 nucleotides are TGTGCCAGCAGTTTGCGTCCGACAGGGAGCTCCTATAATTCACCCCTCCACTTT. It specifies CASSLRPTGSSYNSPLHF.

The rearrangement links TRBV15 to TRBJ1-1; possibly TRBD1 for D (5 bases). This CDR3 has 16 amino acids. CDR1 and CDR2 (germline): LNHNV, YYDKDF (reference sequence). The V gene lost 0 bases and the J gene lost 0 bases, with 11 bases spanning the gap. CDR3 protein: CATSRDGASMNTEAFF. CDR3 bases: TGTGCCACCAGCAGAGATGGGGCGTCGATGAACACTGAAGCTTTCTTT.